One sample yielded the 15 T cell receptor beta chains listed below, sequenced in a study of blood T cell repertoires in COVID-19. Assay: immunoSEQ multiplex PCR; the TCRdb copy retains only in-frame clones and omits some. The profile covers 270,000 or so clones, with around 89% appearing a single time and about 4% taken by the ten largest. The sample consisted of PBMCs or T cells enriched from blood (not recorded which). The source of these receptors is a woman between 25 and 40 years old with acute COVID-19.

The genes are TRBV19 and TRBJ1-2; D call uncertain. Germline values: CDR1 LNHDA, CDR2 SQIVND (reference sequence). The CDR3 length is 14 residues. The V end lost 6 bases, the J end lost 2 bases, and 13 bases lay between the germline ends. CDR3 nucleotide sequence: TGTGCCAGTAGCCCCGTGAGGGAGAACTATGGCTACACCTTC. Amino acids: CASSPVRENYGYTF.

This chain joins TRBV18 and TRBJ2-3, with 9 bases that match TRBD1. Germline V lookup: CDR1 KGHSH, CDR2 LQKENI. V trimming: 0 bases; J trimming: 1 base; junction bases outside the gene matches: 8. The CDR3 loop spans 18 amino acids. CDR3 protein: CASSPPVPGQGRTDTQYF. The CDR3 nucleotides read TGTGCCAGCTCACCACCGGTGCCGGGACAGGGACGCACAGATACGCAGTATTTT.

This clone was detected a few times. The CDR3 sequence is CASAGHPGTDTQYF. The CDR3 DNA follows: TGTGCCAGTGCTGGGCATCCTGGCACAGATACGCAGTATTTT. This sequence joins TRBV19 and TRBJ2-3, with no clear D. The CDR3 is made up of 14 amino acids. Germline lookup yields CDR1 LNHDA and CDR2 SQIVND (reference sequence). Deletions cut 8 bases from V and 1 base from J, with 13 bases between.

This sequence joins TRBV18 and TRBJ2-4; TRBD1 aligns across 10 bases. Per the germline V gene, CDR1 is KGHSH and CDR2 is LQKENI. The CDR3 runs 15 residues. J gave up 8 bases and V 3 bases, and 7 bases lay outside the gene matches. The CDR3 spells CASSPDRGRGDIQYF. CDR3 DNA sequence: TGTGCCAGCTCACCCGACAGGGGGCGCGGGGACATTCAGTACTTC.

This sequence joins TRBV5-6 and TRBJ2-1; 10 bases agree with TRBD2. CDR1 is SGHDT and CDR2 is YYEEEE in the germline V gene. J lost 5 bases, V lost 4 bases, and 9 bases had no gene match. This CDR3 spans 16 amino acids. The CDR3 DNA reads TGTGCCAGCAGCCTATACGGGACTAGCGCCAACAATGAGCAGTTCTTC. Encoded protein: CASSLYGTSANNEQFF.

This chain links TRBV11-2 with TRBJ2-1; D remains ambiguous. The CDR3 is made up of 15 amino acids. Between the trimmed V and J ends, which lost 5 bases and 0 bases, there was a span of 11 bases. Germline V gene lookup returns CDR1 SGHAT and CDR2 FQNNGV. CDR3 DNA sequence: TGTGCCAGCAGCCCCTGGGCAGGCTCCTACAATGAGCAGTTCTTC. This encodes CASSPWAGSYNEQFF.

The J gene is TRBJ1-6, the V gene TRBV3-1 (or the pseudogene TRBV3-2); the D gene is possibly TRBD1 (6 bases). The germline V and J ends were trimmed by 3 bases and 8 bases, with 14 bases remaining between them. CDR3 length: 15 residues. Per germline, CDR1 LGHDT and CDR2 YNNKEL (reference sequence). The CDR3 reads CASSQGAHFDSPLHF. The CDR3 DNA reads TGTGCCAGCAGCCAGGGGGCGCATTTTGATTCACCCCTCCACTTT.

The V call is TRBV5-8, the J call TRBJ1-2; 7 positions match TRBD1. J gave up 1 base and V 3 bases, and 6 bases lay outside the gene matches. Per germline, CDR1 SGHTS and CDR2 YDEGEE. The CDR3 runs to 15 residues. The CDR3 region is CASSSQGDFNYGYTF. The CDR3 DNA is TGTGCCAGCAGCTCCCAGGGGGACTTTAACTATGGCTACACCTTC. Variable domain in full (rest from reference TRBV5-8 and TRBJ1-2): EAGVTQSPTHLIKTRGQQATLRCSPISGHTSVYWYQQALGLGLQFLLWYDEGEERNRGNFPPRFSGRQFPNYSSELNVNALELEDSALYLCASSSQGDFNYGYTFGSGTRLTVV.

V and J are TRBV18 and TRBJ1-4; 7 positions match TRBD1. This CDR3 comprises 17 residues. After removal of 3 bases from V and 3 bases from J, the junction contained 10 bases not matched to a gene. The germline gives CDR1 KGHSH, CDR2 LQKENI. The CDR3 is CASSPAGGQTPNEKLFF. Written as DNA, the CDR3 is TGTGCCAGCTCACCCGCCGGGGGACAGACCCCTAATGAAAAACTGTTTTTT.

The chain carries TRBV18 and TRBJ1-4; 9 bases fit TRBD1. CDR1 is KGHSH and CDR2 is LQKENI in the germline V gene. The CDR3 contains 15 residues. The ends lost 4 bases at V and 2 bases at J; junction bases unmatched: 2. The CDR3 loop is CASSHDRGTNEKLFF. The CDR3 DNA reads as TGTGCCAGCTCACACGACAGGGGGACTAATGAAAAACTGTTTTTT.

CDR3 DNA sequence: TGTGCCAGTAGCACCCGAACAGGGACCTACGAGCAGTACTTC. It yields the protein CASSTRTGTYEQYF. The chain couples TRBV19 to TRBJ2-7; weak D call: TRBD1 (6 bases). V lost 6 bases and J lost 2, with 14 bases in between. Germline values: CDR1 LNHDA, CDR2 SQIVND (reference sequence). The CDR3 sequence is 14 residues long.

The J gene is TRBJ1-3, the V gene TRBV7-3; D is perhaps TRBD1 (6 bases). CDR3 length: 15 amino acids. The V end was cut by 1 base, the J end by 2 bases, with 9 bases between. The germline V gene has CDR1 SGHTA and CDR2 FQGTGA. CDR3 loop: CASSLNPGAGNTIYF. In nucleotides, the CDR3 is TGTGCCAGCAGCTTAAACCCAGGGGCTGGAAACACCATATATTTT.

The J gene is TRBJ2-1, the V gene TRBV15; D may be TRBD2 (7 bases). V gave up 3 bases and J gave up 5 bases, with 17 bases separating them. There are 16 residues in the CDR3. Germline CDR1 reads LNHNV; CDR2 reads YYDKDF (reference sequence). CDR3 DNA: TGTGCCACCAGCAGGGGGGGCGGCGGGAGCCACAATGAGCAGTTCTTC. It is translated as CATSRGGGGSHNEQFF.

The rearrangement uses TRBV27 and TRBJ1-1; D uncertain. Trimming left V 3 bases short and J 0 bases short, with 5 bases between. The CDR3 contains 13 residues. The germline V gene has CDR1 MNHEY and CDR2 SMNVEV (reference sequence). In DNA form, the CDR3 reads TGTGCCAGCAGTTTCGGGTTGAACACTGAAGCTTTCTTT. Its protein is CASSFGLNTEAFF.

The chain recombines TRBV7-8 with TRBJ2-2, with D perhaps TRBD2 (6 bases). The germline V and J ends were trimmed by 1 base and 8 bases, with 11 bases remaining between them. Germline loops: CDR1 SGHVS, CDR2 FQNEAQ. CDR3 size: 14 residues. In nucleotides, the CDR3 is TGTGCCAGCAGCTTAGTTGTGGGAGGAGGGGAGCTGTTTTTT. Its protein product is CASSLVVGGGELFF.